This T cell receptor (beta chain) was documented in a study of shared clonotypes between healthy human individuals. Study-wide background: For every donor, three CD4 naive, three CD4 memory, two CD8 naive and one CD8 memory plates were used. Study results and caveats: The study drew on few donors, limiting represented genetic and exposure-history diversity.

The junction had 6 bases not matched to a gene; V was cut back by 2 bases and J by 0 bases. This CDR3 region has 17 residues. In germline, CDR1 is MNHNS, CDR2 SASEGT. About this clone: The antigen is undetermined.

Each cell subset's genomic DNA was divided evenly among several immunoSEQ plates. The table came from immunoSEQ multiplex PCR; TCRdb's copy has only in-frame clones and leaves some out. Of approximately 590,000 clones listed, about 95% are singletons. Naive CD8 cells comprised CD45RO-negative, CCR7-positively selected cells, excluding terminally differentiated effector memory CD45RA+ cells. The specimen was naive CD8+ T cells sorted from blood. The clonotype was recovered from a woman under 40 in good health. The chain uses TRBV6-1 and TRBJ1-4, with TRBD1 identical over 7 bases. The CDR3 DNA sequence: TGTGCCAGCAGTGAATGGGACAGTGCCGCAACTAATGAAAAACTGTTTTTT. It yields the protein CASSEWDSAATNEKLFF.